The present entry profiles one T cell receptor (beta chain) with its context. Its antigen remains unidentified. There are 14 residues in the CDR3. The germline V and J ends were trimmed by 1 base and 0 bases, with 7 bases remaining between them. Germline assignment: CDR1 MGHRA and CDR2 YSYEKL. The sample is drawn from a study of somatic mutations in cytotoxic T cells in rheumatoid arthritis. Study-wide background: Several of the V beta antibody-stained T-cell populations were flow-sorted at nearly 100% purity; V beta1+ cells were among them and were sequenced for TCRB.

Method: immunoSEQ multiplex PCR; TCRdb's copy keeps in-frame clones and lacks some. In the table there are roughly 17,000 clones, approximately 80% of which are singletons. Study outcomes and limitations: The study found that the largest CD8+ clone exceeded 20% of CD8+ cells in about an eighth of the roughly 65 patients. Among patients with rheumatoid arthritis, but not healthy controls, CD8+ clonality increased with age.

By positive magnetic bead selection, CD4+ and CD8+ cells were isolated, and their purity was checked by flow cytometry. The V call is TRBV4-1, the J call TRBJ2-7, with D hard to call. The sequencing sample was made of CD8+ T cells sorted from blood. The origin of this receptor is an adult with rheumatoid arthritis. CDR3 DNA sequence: TGCGCCAGCAGCCAAGTTATCGCCTCCTACGAGCAGTACTTC. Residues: CASSQVIASYEQYF.